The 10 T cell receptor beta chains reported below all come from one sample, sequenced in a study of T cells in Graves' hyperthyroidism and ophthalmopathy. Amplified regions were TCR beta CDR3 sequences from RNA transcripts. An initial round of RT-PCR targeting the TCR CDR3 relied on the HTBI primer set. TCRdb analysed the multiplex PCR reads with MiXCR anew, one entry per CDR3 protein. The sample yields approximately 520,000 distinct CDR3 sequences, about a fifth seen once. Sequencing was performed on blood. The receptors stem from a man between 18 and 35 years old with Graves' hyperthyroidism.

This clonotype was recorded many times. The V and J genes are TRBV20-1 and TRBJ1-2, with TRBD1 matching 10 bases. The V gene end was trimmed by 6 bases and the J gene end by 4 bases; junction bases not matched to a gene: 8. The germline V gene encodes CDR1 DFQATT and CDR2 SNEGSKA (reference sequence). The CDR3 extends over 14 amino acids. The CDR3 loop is CSASGQGEGYGYTF. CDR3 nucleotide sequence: TGCAGTGCCTCAGGACAGGGGGAAGGCTATGGCTACACCTTC.

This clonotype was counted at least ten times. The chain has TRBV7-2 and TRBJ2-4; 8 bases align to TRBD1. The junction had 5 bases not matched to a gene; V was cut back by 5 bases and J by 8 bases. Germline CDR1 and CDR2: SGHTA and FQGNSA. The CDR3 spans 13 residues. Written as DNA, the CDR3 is TGTGCCAGCAGCCTGATACAGGGGGACATTCAGTACTTC. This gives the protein CASSLIQGDIQYF. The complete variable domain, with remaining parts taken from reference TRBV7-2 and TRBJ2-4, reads GAGVSQSPSNKVTEKGKDVELRCDPISGHTALYWYRQSLGQGLEFLIYFQGNSAPDKSGLPSDRFSAERTGGSVSTLTIQRTQQEDSAVYLCASSLIQGDIQYFGAGTRLSVL.

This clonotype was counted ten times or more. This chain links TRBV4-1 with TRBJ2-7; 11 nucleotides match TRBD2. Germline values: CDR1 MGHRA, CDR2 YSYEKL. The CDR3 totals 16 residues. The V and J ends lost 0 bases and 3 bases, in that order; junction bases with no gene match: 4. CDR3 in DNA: TGCGCCAGCAGCCAAGAGGGACTAGCGGCCCTCTACGAGCAGTACTTC. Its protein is CASSQEGLAALYEQYF.

CDR3 protein: CASSFQGWVQETQYF. The CDR3 DNA reads as TGTGCCAGCAGTTTTCAGGGTTGGGTGCAAGAGACCCAGTACTTC. The rearrangement uses TRBV12-3 or TRBV12-4 and TRBJ2-5; maybe TRBD1 (5 bases). CDR3 length equals 15 residues. Trimming removed 3 bases from V and 2 bases from J, with 13 bases in between.

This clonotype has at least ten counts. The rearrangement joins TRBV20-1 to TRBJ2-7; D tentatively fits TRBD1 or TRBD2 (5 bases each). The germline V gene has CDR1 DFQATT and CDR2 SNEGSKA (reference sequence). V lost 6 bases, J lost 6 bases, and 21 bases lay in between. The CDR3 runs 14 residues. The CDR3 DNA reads TGCAGTGCCGTCACCGGGACCCCTAAGGGCGAGCAGTACTTC. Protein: CSAVTGTPKGEQYF.

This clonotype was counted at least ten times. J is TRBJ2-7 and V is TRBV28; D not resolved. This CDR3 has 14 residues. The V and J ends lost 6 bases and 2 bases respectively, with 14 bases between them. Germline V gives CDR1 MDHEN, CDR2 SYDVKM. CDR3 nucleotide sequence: TGTGCCAGCAGCTCGGCTTTTTCCACCTACGAGCAGTACTTC. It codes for CASSSAFSTYEQYF.

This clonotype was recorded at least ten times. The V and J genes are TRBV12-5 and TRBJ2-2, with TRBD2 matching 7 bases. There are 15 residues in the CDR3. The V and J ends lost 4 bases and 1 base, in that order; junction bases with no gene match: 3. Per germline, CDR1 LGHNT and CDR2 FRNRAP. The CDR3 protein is CASGWGGGNTGELFF. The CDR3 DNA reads TGTGCTAGTGGTTGGGGGGGAGGGAACACCGGGGAGCTGTTTTTT.

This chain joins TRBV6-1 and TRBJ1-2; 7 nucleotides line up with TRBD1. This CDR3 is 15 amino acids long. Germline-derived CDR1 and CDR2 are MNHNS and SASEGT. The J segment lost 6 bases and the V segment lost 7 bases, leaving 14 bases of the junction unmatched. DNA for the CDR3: TGTGCCAGCACCCCTCGGGAAGGGGGCGCGAATGGCTACACCTTC. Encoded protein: CASTPREGGANGYTF.

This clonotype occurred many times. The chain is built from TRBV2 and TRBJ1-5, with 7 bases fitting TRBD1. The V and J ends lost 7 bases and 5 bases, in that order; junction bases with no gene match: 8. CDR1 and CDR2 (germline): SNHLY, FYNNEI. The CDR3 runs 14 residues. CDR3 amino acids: CASTQQGIYQPQHF. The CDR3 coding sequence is TGTGCCAGCACCCAACAGGGGATCTATCAGCCCCAGCATTTT.

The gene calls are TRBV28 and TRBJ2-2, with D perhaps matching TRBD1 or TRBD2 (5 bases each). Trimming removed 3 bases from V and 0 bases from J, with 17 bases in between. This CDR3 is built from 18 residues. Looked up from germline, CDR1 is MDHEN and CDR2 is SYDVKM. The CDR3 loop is CASSFSGTKIANTGELFF. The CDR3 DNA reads TGTGCCAGCAGTTTCTCCGGGACGAAAATCGCGAACACCGGGGAGCTGTTTTTT. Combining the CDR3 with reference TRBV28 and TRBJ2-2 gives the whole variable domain DVKVTQSSRYLVKRTGEKVFLECVQDMDHENMFWYRQDPGLGLRLIYFSYDVKMKEKGDIPEGYSVSREKKERFSLILESASTNQTSMYLCASSFSGTKIANTGELFFGEGSRLTVL.